The sequence of this TCR beta chain was determined in a study of cytomegalovirus exposure and HLA in healthy donors. About the research overall: When 398 donors were genotyped, about 81% of them were found to fall in the Caucasian-associated ancestry cluster.

Trimming shortened V by 9 bases and J by 8 bases, and 17 bases separated the two germline ends. The CDR3 contains 13 residues. CDR1 and CDR2 from the germline V gene are LNHDA and SQIVND (reference sequence). As for this clone: The antigen remains undetermined.

Overall study findings and caveats: Cytomegalovirus status was reportedly diagnosed by the classifier with high sensitivity and specificity. A highly shared variant cluster was judged a likely technical artifact. The analysis excluded some indistinguishable V segments, including TRBV6-2 and TRBV6-3.

PCR employed 60 Vbeta and 13 Jbeta primers. Some clones are missing from TCRdb's copy, which holds only in-frame ones; the method was immunoSEQ multiplex PCR. The table includes about 170,000 clones, more than 80% detected once. The receptor's source is a young woman in good health and CMV-seronegative. This sequence joins TRBV19 and TRBJ2-1, with D maybe TRBD1 (6 bases). What was sequenced was PBMCs. CDR3 amino acids: CASLGHPVDEQFF. Written as DNA, the CDR3 is TGTGCCAGCCTGGGACACCCTGTGGATGAGCAGTTCTTC.